The rows below give T cell receptor beta chains drawn from one sample of a study of beta chain features in type 1 diabetes. Libraries were prepared by immunoSEQ multiplex PCR; TCRdb keeps only in-frame clonotypes and omits some of them. The sample comprises roughly 160,000 clones, roughly 8% of which are singletons, and around 0.5% rests with the top ten. Sequencing was performed on central memory CD4+ T cells from blood. The receptors come from a man between 18 and 35 years old with type 1 diabetes. Both conserved end residues are part of each CDR3. Fields, in order: clone size, V gene, D gene, J gene, CDR3 protein, CDR3 DNA. A D gene is named only where the DNA matches it firmly. Clone size is not always given. Where it is, it says once, few, many or a class for expanded clones.

few	TRBV30	NA	TRBJ1-5	CAWSALGVNQPQHF	TGTGCCTGGAGTGCCCTCGGGGTGAATCAGCCCCAGCATTTT
few	TRBV6-5	TRBD2	TRBJ2-7	CASSYSASGSRHEQYF	TGTGCCAGCAGTTACTCGGCTAGCGGGAGTCGCCACGAGCAGTACTTC
few	TRBV5-1	TRBD1	TRBJ2-7	CASSFNYGTGITYEQYF	TGCGCCAGCAGCTTCAACTACGGGACAGGGATAACCTACGAGCAGTACTTC
few	TRBV28	TRBD1	TRBJ1-2	CASSWGQNYGYTF	TGTGCCAGCAGTTGGGGACAGAACTATGGCTACACCTTC
few	TRBV5-5	NA	TRBJ2-3	CASSLARGDTQYF	TGTGCCAGCAGCTTGGCTCGAGGGGATACGCAGTATTTT
few	TRBV29-1	TRBD1	TRBJ2-2	CSAKLPGQGFTTGELFF	TGCAGCGCCAAACTGCCAGGACAGGGCTTTACCACCGGGGAGCTGTTTTTT
many	TRBV7-2	NA	TRBJ2-2	CASSSSRLGAGELFF	TGTGCCAGCAGCTCCTCGAGACTAGGTGCCGGGGAGCTGTTTTTT
NA	TRBV5-1	TRBD1	TRBJ1-2	CASSPMTGLDGYTF	TGCGCCAGCAGCCCCATGACAGGGCTAGATGGCTACACCTTC
NA	TRBV19	TRBD1	TRBJ2-1	CASSDGTGFYNEQFF	TGTGCCAGTAGTGACGGGACAGGGTTCTACAATGAGCAGTTCTTC
few	TRBV7-9	TRBD1	TRBJ1-1	CASSLPDRGHTEAFF	TGTGCCAGCAGCTTACCGGACAGGGGGCACACTGAAGCTTTCTTT
few	TRBV5-4	TRBD2	TRBJ2-2	CASSRRLAGDDTGELFF	TGTGCCAGCAGCCGGAGACTAGCGGGAGATGACACCGGGGAGCTGTTTTTT
NA	TRBV7-2	NA	TRBJ2-3	CASSPTGTPGGTQYF	TGTGCCAGCAGCCCCACCGGGACTCCAGGCGGTACGCAGTATTTT
few	TRBV7-2	TRBD1	TRBJ1-5	CASRPGGGNQPQHF	TGTGCCAGCAGACCAGGGGGAGGTAATCAGCCCCAGCATTTT
many	TRBV6-6	NA	TRBJ1-5	CASSSTVGNQPQHF	TGTGCCAGCAGCTCAACTGTGGGCAATCAGCCCCAGCATTTT
NA	TRBV5-1	TRBD1	TRBJ2-7	CASSAGTATTYEQYF	TGCGCCAGCAGCGCCGGGACAGCAACGACCTACGAGCAGTACTTC
few	TRBV5-1	TRBD1	TRBJ2-5	CASSLGSTGAETQYF	TGCGCCAGCAGCTTGGGAAGCACAGGGGCAGAGACCCAGTACTTC
few	TRBV6-6	TRBD2	TRBJ2-5	CASQKSGDFETQYF	TGTGCCAGCCAGAAGAGCGGGGATTTTGAGACCCAGTACTTC
few	TRBV4-2	TRBD2	TRBJ2-7	CASSQDLRAGGAYEQYF	TGTGCCAGCAGCCAAGATCTACGCGCGGGGGGCGCCTACGAGCAGTACTTC
few	TRBV9	TRBD1	TRBJ1-2	CASSPPSTGGYGYTF	TGTGCCAGCAGCCCGCCGTCGACAGGGGGATATGGCTACACCTTC
few	TRBV4-1	TRBD1	TRBJ1-1	CASSYDRASVTEAFF	TGCGCCAGCAGCTACGACAGGGCGTCGGTCACTGAAGCTTTCTTT
NA	TRBV6-6	TRBD1	TRBJ2-5	CASSYGTGGTVETQYF	TGTGCCAGCAGTTACGGGACAGGGGGCACTGTGGAGACCCAGTACTTC
few	TRBV5-1	TRBD2	TRBJ2-1	CASSLGLAGVNEQFF	TGCGCCAGCAGCTTGGGTCTAGCGGGAGTCAATGAGCAGTTCTTC
few	TRBV5-1	NA	TRBJ2-2	CASSLDAGGNTGELFF	TGCGCCAGCAGCTTGGATGCCGGGGGAAACACCGGGGAGCTGTTTTTT
few	TRBV18	NA	TRBJ2-5	CASSPSTLETQYF	TGTGCCAGCTCACCATCGACTTTAGAGACCCAGTACTTC
few	TRBV5-4	NA	TRBJ1-2	CASGREPNYGYTF	TGTGCCAGTGGGCGGGAACCTAACTATGGCTACACCTTC
few	TRBV5-1	TRBD1	TRBJ2-3	CASSSTGYTDTQYF	TGCGCCAGCAGCTCGACAGGGTACACAGATACGCAGTATTTT
NA	TRBV2	TRBD2	TRBJ2-7	CASSQRGSYEQYF	TGTGCCAGCAGTCAGCGGGGGTCCTACGAGCAGTACTTC
many	TRBV7-6	TRBD1	TRBJ2-4	CASRPGQGGIQYF	TGTGCCAGCAGACCGGGACAGGGAGGCATTCAGTACTTC
NA	TRBV6-5	TRBD1	TRBJ1-4	CASSSGRTGIGEKLFF	TGTGCCAGCAGTTCGGGGAGGACAGGGATAGGAGAAAAACTGTTTTTT
NA	TRBV5-4	TRBD1	TRBJ1-2	CASSPDRDRLLYGYTF	TGCGCCAGCAGCCCCGATCGGGACAGGCTACTCTATGGCTACACCTTC
few	TRBV11-3	TRBD1	TRBJ2-2	CASSRQGANTGELFF	TGTGCCAGCAGCCGACAGGGGGCGAACACCGGGGAGCTGTTTTTT
few	TRBV5-1	NA	TRBJ1-5	CANLPMGGSYQPQHF	TGCGCCAATCTCCCAATGGGGGGGTCTTATCAGCCCCAGCATTTT
NA	TRBV10-3	NA	TRBJ1-1	CAISEPGQNTEAFF	TGTGCCATCAGTGAGCCGGGACAGAACACTGAAGCTTTCTTT
NA	TRBV7-2	NA	TRBJ1-2	CASVSEGTSNRGYTF	TGTGCCAGCGTCTCGGAGGGTACTTCAAATAGGGGCTACACCTTC
few	TRBV15	NA	TRBJ2-3	CATSKGVADTQYF	TGTGCCACCAGCAAGGGGGTGGCAGATACGCAGTATTTT
NA	TRBV28	TRBD1	TRBJ2-7	CASSLSTGMGHEQYF	TGTGCCAGCAGTTTGTCGACAGGGATGGGCCACGAGCAGTACTTC
NA	TRBV6-5	NA	TRBJ1-4	CASRTVTTGMEKLFF	TGTGCCAGCAGAACAGTAACAACAGGGATGGAAAAACTGTTTTTT
NA	TRBV5-1	TRBD2	TRBJ2-7	CASSPNGLAGGYEQYF	TGCGCCAGCAGCCCGAACGGACTAGCGGGAGGGTACGAGCAGTACTTC
few	TRBV5-1	TRBD1	TRBJ2-7	CASSLDFGRGLDEQYF	TGCGCCAGCAGCTTGGACTTTGGCAGGGGGCTAGACGAGCAGTACTTC
few	TRBV18	TRBD1	TRBJ2-7	CASSPGTGTTLYEQYF	TGTGCCAGCTCACCAGGGACAGGGACAACCCTCTACGAGCAGTACTTC
NA	TRBV11-2	NA	TRBJ1-3	CASSLEQGPGNTIYF	TGTGCCAGCAGCTTAGAACAGGGCCCTGGAAACACCATATATTTT
NA	TRBV5-1	NA	TRBJ1-6	CASSLQGHDSPLHF	TGCGCCAGCAGCCTTCAGGGGCATGATTCACCCCTCCACTTT
NA	TRBV6-5	NA	TRBJ1-2	CASSYEGSYGYTF	TGTGCCAGCAGTTACGAGGGAAGCTATGGCTACACCTTC
few	TRBV7-2	TRBD2	TRBJ2-1	CASRVSGMSSYNEQFF	TGTGCCAGCAGAGTTAGCGGGATGAGCTCCTACAATGAGCAGTTCTTC
few	TRBV30	NA	TRBJ1-1	CAWRAQGYMNTEAFF	TGTGCCTGGAGGGCACAGGGATACATGAACACTGAAGCTTTCTTT
few	TRBV10-3	NA	TRBJ2-6	CAIRRSPWSSGANVLTF	TGTGCCATCAGACGCAGTCCCTGGAGCTCTGGGGCCAACGTCCTGACTTTC
NA	TRBV9	TRBD1	TRBJ2-5	CASSVGSRTGVETQYF	TGTGCCAGCAGCGTAGGTTCTAGGACAGGGGTAGAGACCCAGTACTTC
NA	TRBV7-9	NA	TRBJ1-1	CASSLQGLEAFF	TGTGCCAGCAGCTTACAGGGTTTAGAAGCTTTCTTT
few	TRBV5-6	NA	TRBJ2-2	CASSLVSGFGTGELFF	TGTGCCAGCAGCTTGGTTTCCGGGTTTGGTACCGGGGAGCTGTTTTTT
few	TRBV5-4	NA	TRBJ1-2	CASSSDYGYTF	TGTGCCAGCAGCTCGGACTATGGCTACACCTTC
NA	TRBV30	TRBD1	TRBJ2-6	CASPEGAPGANVLTF	TGTGCCTCGCCTGAGGGGGCCCCCGGGGCCAACGTCCTGACTTTC
NA	TRBV7-2	TRBD2	TRBJ2-7	CASSPSGSDTYEQYF	TGTGCCAGCAGCCCTAGCGGGAGTGACACCTACGAGCAGTACTTC
NA	TRBV5-1	NA	TRBJ1-6	CASSGQPNSPLHF	TGCGCCAGCAGCGGACAGCCTAATTCACCCCTCCACTTT
few	TRBV9	TRBD2	TRBJ2-2	CASSGILAGAPGELFF	TGTGCCAGCAGCGGGATACTAGCGGGGGCCCCCGGGGAGCTGTTTTTT
NA	TRBV7-2	NA	TRBJ2-2	CASSLVSGYTGELFF	TGTGCCAGCAGCTTAGTCTCCGGGTACACCGGGGAGCTGTTTTTT
few	TRBV28	NA	TRBJ1-1	CASSLNGEAFF	TGTGCCAGCAGTTTAAACGGGGAAGCTTTCTTT
few	TRBV21-1	NA	TRBJ2-5	CASILEEETQYF	TGTGCCAGCATCCTGGAGGAAGAGACCCAGTACTTC
NA	TRBV19	TRBD1	TRBJ2-7	CASSTSGTGGYEQYF	TGTGCCAGTAGTACTTCCGGGACAGGGGGATACGAGCAGTACTTC
NA	TRBV11-2	TRBD2	TRBJ2-1	CASSTYSGSSYNEQFF	TGTGCCAGCAGCACCTATAGCGGGAGCTCCTACAATGAGCAGTTCTTC
few	TRBV7-9	NA	TRBJ2-2	CAIDTSARSGELFF	TGTGCCATTGACACCTCCGCACGTTCCGGGGAGCTGTTTTTT